The entry below gives a single TCR beta chain sequence along with its context. This sample was included in a study of Graves' ophthalmopathy and Graves' hyperthyroidism. The wider study: Sampling took place at initial diagnosis, with peripheral blood obtained before any treatment.

Those donors who had ophthalmopathy presented with moderate-to-severe activity, a CAS of ≥3, a NOSPECS of ≥4 and a duration under 3 months. It was on clinical symptoms, serum thyroxine, TRAb, thyroid ultrasound and orbital computed tomography that diagnosis relied. Transcripts of RNA were the source for amplifying TCR beta CDR3 regions. RT-PCR in the first round used HTBI primers; a second-round multiplex PCR followed. TCRdb analysed the multiplex PCR reads with MiXCR anew, one entry per CDR3 protein. The table shows 300,000 or so distinct CDR3 sequences, with about a sixth occurring only once. CDR1 is SGHAT and CDR2 is FQDESV in the germline V gene (reference sequence). V lost 6 bases, J lost 2 bases, and 17 bases lay in between. This CDR3 comprises 16 residues.

This TCR was recovered from an adult man with Graves' ophthalmopathy. Sequencing was carried out using peripheral blood. This chain joins TRBV11-1 and TRBJ1-5, with D unclear. The CDR3 coding sequence is TGTGCCAGCAGTGAGTGTTGGCAGAGGTGCAATCAGCCCCAGCATTTT. Translation gives CASSECWQRCNQPQHF.